The present entry profiles one T cell receptor beta chain with its context. Its specificity is not known. Trimming removed 4 bases at V and 4 bases at J, with 11 bases between. This CDR3 comprises 14 residues. Per the germline V gene, CDR1 is MNHEY and CDR2 is SMNVEV (reference sequence). Scientists ran DNA taken from cultured CD4+ T cells through the Oncomine TCR Beta short-read assay for sequencing. From the PCR reads, TCRdb called clonotypes with MiXCR, one entry per CDR3 protein. The repertoire holds 9,000 to 13,000 distinct CDR3 sequences, with about 30% as singletons. These data come from a study of vaccination and CD4 T cells after COVID-19. The treatment denotes: approximately 9-day PBMC culture with coronavirus spike peptide pools or control peptides (ViraFEST assay). In this cohort, PCR tests turned positive between March and December 2020, predating US Alpha, Beta and Delta variants.

The genes are TRBV27 and TRBJ2-1; perhaps TRBD2 as D (6 bases). The sequences come from CD4+ T cells from blood, cultured in vitro, collected after SARS-CoV-2 vaccination. The clonotype originates from a human donor who had recovered from COVID-19. The CDR3, as DNA: TGTGCCAGCAGTTCTAGCGAGGTATACAATGAGCAGTTCTTC. It codes for CASSSSEVYNEQFF.